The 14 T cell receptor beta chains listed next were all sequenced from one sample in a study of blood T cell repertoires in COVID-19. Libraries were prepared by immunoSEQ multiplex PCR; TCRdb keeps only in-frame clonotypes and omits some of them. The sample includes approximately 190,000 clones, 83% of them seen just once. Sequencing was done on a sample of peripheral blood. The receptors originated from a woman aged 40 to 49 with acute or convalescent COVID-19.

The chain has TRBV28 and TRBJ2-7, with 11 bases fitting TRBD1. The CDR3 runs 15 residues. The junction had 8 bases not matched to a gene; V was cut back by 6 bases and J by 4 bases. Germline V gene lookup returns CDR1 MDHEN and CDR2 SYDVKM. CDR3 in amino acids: CASRLTGTGGYEQYF. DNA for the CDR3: TGTGCCAGCAGGCTAACCGGGACAGGGGGATACGAGCAGTACTTC.

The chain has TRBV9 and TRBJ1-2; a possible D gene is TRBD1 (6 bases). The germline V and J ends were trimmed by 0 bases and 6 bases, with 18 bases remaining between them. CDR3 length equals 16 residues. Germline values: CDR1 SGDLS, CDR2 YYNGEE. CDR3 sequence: CASSVEVYPGADGYTF. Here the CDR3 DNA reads TGTGCCAGCAGCGTAGAAGTCTATCCAGGGGCAGATGGCTACACCTTC.

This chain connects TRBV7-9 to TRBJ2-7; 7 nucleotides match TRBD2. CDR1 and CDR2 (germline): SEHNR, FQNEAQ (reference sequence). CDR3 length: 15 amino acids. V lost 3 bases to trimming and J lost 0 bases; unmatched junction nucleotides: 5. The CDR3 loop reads CASSFDGGFSYEQYF. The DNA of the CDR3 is TGTGCCAGCAGCTTTGACGGGGGGTTCTCCTACGAGCAGTACTTC.

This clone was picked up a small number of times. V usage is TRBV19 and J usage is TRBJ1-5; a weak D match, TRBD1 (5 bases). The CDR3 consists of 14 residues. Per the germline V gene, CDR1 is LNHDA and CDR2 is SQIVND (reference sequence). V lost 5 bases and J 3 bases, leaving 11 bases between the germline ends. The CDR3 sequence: CASSFAGFNQPQHF. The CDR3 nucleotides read TGTGCCAGTAGTTTTGCAGGGTTCAATCAGCCCCAGCATTTT.

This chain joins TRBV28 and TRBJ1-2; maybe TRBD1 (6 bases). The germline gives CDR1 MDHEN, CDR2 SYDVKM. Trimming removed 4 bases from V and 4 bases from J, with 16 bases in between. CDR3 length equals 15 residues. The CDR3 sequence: CASSSLTGQFYGYTF. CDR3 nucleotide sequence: TGTGCCAGCAGTTCTCTCACGGGACAATTCTATGGCTACACCTTC.

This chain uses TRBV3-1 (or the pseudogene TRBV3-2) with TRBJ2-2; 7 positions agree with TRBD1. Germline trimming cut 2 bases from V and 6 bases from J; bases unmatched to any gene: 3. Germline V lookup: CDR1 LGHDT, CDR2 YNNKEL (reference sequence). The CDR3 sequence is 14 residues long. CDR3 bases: TGTGCCAGCAGCCAAAACAGGGGCGCCGGGGAGCTGTTTTTT. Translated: CASSQNRGAGELFF.

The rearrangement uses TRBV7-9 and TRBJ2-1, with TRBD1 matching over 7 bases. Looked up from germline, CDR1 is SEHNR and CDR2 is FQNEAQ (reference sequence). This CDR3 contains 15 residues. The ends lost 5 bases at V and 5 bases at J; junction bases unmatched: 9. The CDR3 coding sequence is TGTGCCAGCAGCCAGCAGGGGGTTTGGAACAATGAGCAGTTCTTC. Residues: CASSQQGVWNNEQFF.

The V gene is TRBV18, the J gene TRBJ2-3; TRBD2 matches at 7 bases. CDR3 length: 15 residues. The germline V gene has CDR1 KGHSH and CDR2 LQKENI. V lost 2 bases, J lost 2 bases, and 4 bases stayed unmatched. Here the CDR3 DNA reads TGTGCCAGCTCACCATACGGACTAGACACAGATACGCAGTATTTT. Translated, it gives CASSPYGLDTDTQYF. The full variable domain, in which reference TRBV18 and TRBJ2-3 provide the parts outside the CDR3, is NAGVMQNPRHLVRRRGQEARLRCSPMKGHSHVYWYRQLPEEGLKFMVYLQKENIIDESGMPKERFSAEFPKEGPSILRIQQVVRGDSAAYFCASSPYGLDTDTQYFGPGTRLTVL.

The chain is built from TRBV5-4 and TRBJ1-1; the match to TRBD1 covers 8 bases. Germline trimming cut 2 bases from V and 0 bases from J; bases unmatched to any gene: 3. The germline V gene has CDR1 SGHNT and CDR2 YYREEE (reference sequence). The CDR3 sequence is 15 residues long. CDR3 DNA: TGTGCCAGCAGCTTAGGACAGGGAATGAACACTGAAGCTTTCTTT. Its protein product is CASSLGQGMNTEAFF.

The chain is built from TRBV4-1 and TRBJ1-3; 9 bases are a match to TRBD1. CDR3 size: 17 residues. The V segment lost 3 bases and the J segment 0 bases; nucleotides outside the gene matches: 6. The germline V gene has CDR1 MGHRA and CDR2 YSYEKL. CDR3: CASSHKGQGPSGNTIYF. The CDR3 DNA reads TGCGCCAGCAGCCACAAAGGACAGGGGCCCTCTGGAAACACCATATATTTT.

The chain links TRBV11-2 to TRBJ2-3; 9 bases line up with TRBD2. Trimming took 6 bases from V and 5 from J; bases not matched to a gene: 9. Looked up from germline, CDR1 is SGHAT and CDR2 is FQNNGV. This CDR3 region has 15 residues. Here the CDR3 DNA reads TGTGCCAGCAGACCTATAGCGGGGGCGGGAGATACGCAGTATTTT. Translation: CASRPIAGAGDTQYF.

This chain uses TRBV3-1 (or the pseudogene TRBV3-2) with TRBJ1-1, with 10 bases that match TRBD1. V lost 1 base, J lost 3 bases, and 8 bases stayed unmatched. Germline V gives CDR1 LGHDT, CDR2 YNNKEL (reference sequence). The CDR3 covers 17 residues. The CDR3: CASSQGQGAAVDTEAFF. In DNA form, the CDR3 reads TGTGCCAGCAGCCAAGGACAGGGGGCAGCTGTTGACACTGAAGCTTTCTTT.

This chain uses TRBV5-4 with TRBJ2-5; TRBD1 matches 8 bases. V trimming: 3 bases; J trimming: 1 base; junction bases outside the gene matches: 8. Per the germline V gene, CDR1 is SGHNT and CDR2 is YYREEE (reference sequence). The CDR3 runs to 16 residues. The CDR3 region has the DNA TGTGCCAGCAGCTCAGGACAGGGAATATTCCAAGAGACCCAGTACTTC. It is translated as CASSSGQGIFQETQYF. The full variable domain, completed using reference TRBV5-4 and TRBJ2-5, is ETGVTQSPTHLIKTRGQQVTLRCSSQSGHNTVSWYQQALGQGPQFIFQYYREEENGRGNFPPRFSGLQFPNYSSELNVNALELDDSALYLCASSSGQGIFQETQYFGPGTRLLVL.

CDR3 DNA: TGTGCCAGCAGCTCCCCCGGGACTCTAGGGGACAATGAGCAGTTCTTC. It specifies CASSSPGTLGDNEQFF. This chain uses TRBV11-2 with TRBJ2-1, with D possibly being TRBD2 (6 bases). Between the trimmed V and J ends, which lost 4 bases and 5 bases, there was a span of 18 bases. Germline V CDR1 and CDR2: SGHAT, FQNNGV. This CDR3 has 16 residues.